The 30 T cell receptor beta chains below were found in one sample sequenced in a study of blood T cell repertoires in COVID-19. Here immunoSEQ multiplex PCR was the method, and the copy in TCRdb shows in-frame clones only, minus some. The sample holds approximately 170,000 clones, about four fifths seen once. Sequencing was done on a sample of peripheral blood. The receptors were sampled from an elderly woman with acute or convalescent COVID-19.

This chain uses TRBV27 with TRBJ2-5; the D is unclear. The V gene's germline CDR1 is MNHEY and CDR2 SMNVEV (reference sequence). Between the trimmed V and J ends, which lost 2 bases and 1 base, there was a span of 11 bases. This CDR3 is 15 amino acids long. CDR3 in DNA: TGTGCCAGCAGTTTACTTTTCGCAGTCCAAGAGACCCAGTACTTC. Translated: CASSLLFAVQETQYF.

The rearrangement joins TRBV5-1 to TRBJ1-3; TRBD1 might be the D (5 bases). The CDR3 has 15 residues. V lost 0 bases to trimming and J lost 2 bases, with 9 bases between them. Looked up from germline, CDR1 is SGHRS and CDR2 is YFSETQ. CDR3 in DNA: TGCGCCAGCAGCTTGGCCGGAGGGGCTGGAAACACCATATATTTT. Protein sequence: CASSLAGGAGNTIYF.

This sequence joins TRBV3-1 (or the pseudogene TRBV3-2) and TRBJ1-5; a possible D gene is TRBD1 (6 bases). The germline V and J ends were trimmed by 0 bases and 6 bases, with 12 bases remaining between them. The germline gives CDR1 LGHDT, CDR2 YNNKEL (reference sequence). The CDR3 is 15 residues long. In nucleotides, the CDR3 is TGTGCCAGCAGCCAAGATGTGGGGGCAGGTCAGCCCCAGCATTTT. It is translated as CASSQDVGAGQPQHF.

The chain recombines TRBV4-3 with TRBJ2-1; 10 nucleotides agree with TRBD2. CDR3 size: 17 residues. Losses at the gene ends were 3 bases for V and 7 bases for J; bases not matched to a gene: 12. Germline assignment: CDR1 LGHNA and CDR2 YSLEER. CDR3 coding DNA: TGCGCCAGCAGCCAGTTGGGGGCTAGCGGGAGTATTAATGAGCAGTTCTTC. Protein: CASSQLGASGSINEQFF.

This clone was counted only a few times. The chain carries TRBV2 and TRBJ1-5; D is perhaps TRBD1 (6 bases). Germline V gives CDR1 SNHLY, CDR2 FYNNEI. The CDR3 totals 15 residues. The germline V and J ends were trimmed by 5 bases and 6 bases, with 17 bases remaining between them. Here the CDR3 DNA reads TGTGCCAGCAGTACACAGGGTATATTGGGTCAGCCCCAGCATTTT. Translating gives CASSTQGILGQPQHF.

V usage is TRBV4-3 and J usage is TRBJ1-6; TRBD1 agrees at 7 bases. The CDR3 is made up of 16 amino acids. V lost 2 bases, J lost 7 bases, and 8 bases stayed unmatched. Germline lookup yields CDR1 LGHNA and CDR2 YSLEER. The CDR3 here is CASSQNRGANNSPLHF. CDR3 nucleotide sequence: TGCGCCAGCAGCCAAAACAGGGGTGCCAACAATTCACCCCTCCACTTT.

The V and J genes are TRBV7-2 and TRBJ2-2; tentatively, D is TRBD2 (7 bases). The CDR3 is 16 amino acids. CDR1 is SGHTA, CDR2 FQGNSA, per germline. V dropped 2 bases and J dropped 5 bases, with 15 bases sitting between them. CDR3 in amino acids: CASSLFSGGWTGELFF. As DNA, the CDR3 is TGTGCCAGCAGCTTATTCTCGGGGGGCTGGACCGGGGAGCTGTTTTTT.

The CDR3 nucleotides read TGTGCCAGCAAGAGGTCGACGTTAAATGAGCAGTTCTTC. Translating gives CASKRSTLNEQFF. The rearrangement uses TRBV2 and TRBJ2-1; D unresolved. Trimming left V 7 bases short and J 7 bases short, with 14 bases between. This CDR3 is 13 amino acids long. The germline V gene has CDR1 SNHLY and CDR2 FYNNEI.

The gene calls are TRBV5-1 and TRBJ1-3; 8 nucleotides align to TRBD1. The CDR3 sequence is 14 residues long. CDR1 and CDR2 (germline): SGHRS, YFSETQ. With V trimmed by 4 bases and J by 9 bases, 9 bases remained unmatched. The CDR3 region is CASSLDRAEGTIYF. The CDR3, as DNA: TGCGCCAGCAGCCTGGACAGGGCAGAAGGCACCATATATTTT. Looking up the rest from reference TRBV5-1 and TRBJ1-3 gives the full variable domain: KAGVTQTPRYLIKTRGQQVTLSCSPISGHRSVSWYQQTPGQGLQFLFEYFSETQRNKGNFPGRFSGRQFSNSRSEMNVSTLELGDSALYLCASSLDRAEGTIYFGEGSWLTVV.

V is TRBV2 and J is TRBJ1-4; D unresolved. The CDR3 is 13 amino acids. V lost 9 bases and J lost 7, with 15 bases in between. Germline assignment: CDR1 SNHLY and CDR2 FYNNEI. The CDR3 nucleotides are TGTGCCAGTGGTTGGAGGGAGGGTGAAAAACTGTTTTTT. As protein: CASGWREGEKLFF.

This clone was counted only a few times. This chain connects TRBV7-9 to TRBJ2-7; 7 nucleotides align to TRBD2. Unmatched junction bases numbered 10, after V lost 5 bases and J lost 0 bases. CDR3 length equals 16 residues. CDR1 is SEHNR, CDR2 FQNEAQ, per germline (reference sequence). CDR3 coding DNA: TGTGCCAGCAGCCGGACGGCGGGACTATCCTCCTACGAGCAGTACTTC. Protein: CASSRTAGLSSYEQYF.

The chain couples TRBV9 to TRBJ1-2, with D unclear. Germline values: CDR1 SGDLS, CDR2 YYNGEE. Trimming removed 3 bases at V and 9 bases at J, with 15 bases between. The CDR3 has 13 residues. CDR3 DNA sequence: TGTGCCAGCAGCGCCGAGGATTTAGAACGCTACACCTTC. Residues: CASSAEDLERYTF. The full variable domain, completed using reference TRBV9 and TRBJ1-2, is DSGVTQTPKHLITATGQRVTLRCSPRSGDLSVYWYQQSLDQGLQFLIQYYNGEERAKGNILERFSAQQFPDLHSELNLSSLELGDSALYFCASSAEDLERYTFGSGTRLTVV.

The V gene is TRBV5-1, the J gene TRBJ1-1, with no clear D. Deletions cut 0 bases from V and 1 base from J, with 7 bases between. The CDR3 has 14 residues. CDR1 is SGHRS, CDR2 YFSETQ, per germline. The CDR3 DNA follows: TGCGCCAGCAGCTTGGGACACCAGAACACTGAAGCTTTCTTT. Amino acids: CASSLGHQNTEAFF.

This clone was seen more than once but under ten times. V usage is TRBV19 and J usage is TRBJ1-5, with a weak D call TRBD1 (6 bases). Germline CDR1 and CDR2: LNHDA and SQIVND (reference sequence). There are 14 residues in the CDR3. Trimming left V 4 bases short and J 5 bases short, with 12 bases between. CDR3 nucleotides: TGTGCCAGTAGTAAGAGGGGGAGCTATCAGCCCCAGCATTTT. This gives the protein CASSKRGSYQPQHF.

The V call is TRBV2, the J call TRBJ1-4; 9 bases are shared with TRBD1. Germline CDR1 and CDR2: SNHLY and FYNNEI. V shed 6 bases, J shed 5 bases, and the junction held 7 bases outside the gene matches. The CDR3 runs to 15 residues. The CDR3 loop reads CASRIDRGGNEKLFF. In DNA form, the CDR3 reads TGTGCCAGCAGGATCGACAGGGGGGGAAATGAAAAACTGTTTTTT.

The table lists this clone with a count of one. The CDR3 DNA is TGTGCCAGCAGTCCCAGATCCCTGAATGAAAAACTGTTTTTT. Amino acid sequence: CASSPRSLNEKLFF. The chain uses TRBV28 and TRBJ1-4; D not resolved. V was clipped by 5 bases and J by 5 bases, with 12 bases between them. CDR3 length: 14 residues. In germline, CDR1 is MDHEN, CDR2 SYDVKM.

The J gene is TRBJ2-5, the V gene TRBV19; TRBD2 is a possible D gene (5 bases). CDR3 size: 14 residues. Germline CDR1 LNHDA, CDR2 SQIVND (reference sequence). V gave up 5 bases and J gave up 1 base, with 11 bases separating them. The CDR3 loop reads CASSFGAVQETQYF. The CDR3 DNA reads TGTGCCAGTAGTTTCGGAGCGGTCCAAGAGACCCAGTACTTC.

The chain uses TRBV9 and TRBJ2-7; 7 bases line up with TRBD2. Germline trimming cut 2 bases from V and 6 bases from J; bases unmatched to any gene: 8. The CDR3 loop spans 14 amino acids. Germline CDR1 reads SGDLS; CDR2 reads YYNGEE. The CDR3 sequence: CASSVAGEPGEQYF. CDR3 nucleotide sequence: TGTGCCAGCAGCGTGGCGGGAGAACCCGGCGAGCAGTACTTC.

Concerning this clone: One end of the junction fails to match germline, which may point to a read error. Other nucleotide sequences in the sample specify the same CDR3. V is TRBV19 and J is TRBJ1-5, with D perhaps TRBD1 (6 bases). Germline V gene data show CDR1 as LNHDA and CDR2 as SQIVND (reference sequence). The CDR3 is 13 amino acids. The CDR3 DNA is TGTGCCAGTAGTGTAGACAGGAATCAGCCCCAGCATTTT. It specifies CASSVDRNQPQHF.

This clone has only one observation. The chain employs TRBV5-4 and TRBJ2-3; possibly TRBD1 for D (5 bases). V was clipped by 3 bases and J by 1 base, with 12 bases between them. Germline V gene lookup returns CDR1 SGHNT and CDR2 YYREEE (reference sequence). The CDR3 has 15 amino acids. The CDR3 reads CASSSQGFGTDTQYF. CDR3 DNA: TGTGCCAGCAGCTCTCAGGGATTTGGCACAGATACGCAGTATTTT.

In DNA form, the CDR3 reads TGTGCCAGCATTCTACAGGGAAAAGACACTGAAGCTTTCTTT. Its protein is CASILQGKDTEAFF. The chain carries TRBV6-6 and TRBJ1-1, with a weak D call TRBD1 (6 bases). The CDR3 contains 14 residues. The V gene lost 7 bases and the J gene lost 3 bases, with 15 bases spanning the gap. CDR1 is MNHNY and CDR2 is SVGAGI in the germline V gene (reference sequence).

This rearrangement joins TRBV10-3 to TRBJ2-7; 9 bases map to TRBD1. Germline CDR1 reads ENHRY; CDR2 reads SYGVKD. J was trimmed by 5 bases and V by 8 bases; bases with no gene match: 4. The CDR3 is 12 residues long. The CDR3 region is CAIRDRANEQYF. For the CDR3, the DNA is TGTGCCATCCGGGACAGGGCTAACGAGCAGTACTTC.

J is TRBJ1-1 and V is TRBV7-2; perhaps TRBD1 as D (5 bases). V was pared by 8 bases and J by 0 bases, with 13 bases between. In germline, CDR1 is SGHTA, CDR2 FQGNSA. This CDR3 spans 14 amino acids. CDR3 sequence reads: CASLGGVLNTEAFF. DNA of the CDR3: TGTGCCAGCCTGGGGGGAGTGTTGAACACTGAAGCTTTCTTT.

Only one count was recorded for this clone. The gene calls are TRBV24-1 and TRBJ2-4; 9 bases are a match to TRBD1. This CDR3 comprises 15 residues. With V trimmed by 5 bases and J by 8 bases, 9 bases remained unmatched. The V gene's germline CDR1 is KGHDR and CDR2 SFDVKD. The CDR3 loop is CATSAGGQGSDIQYF. CDR3 in DNA: TGTGCCACCAGTGCTGGGGGACAGGGTTCAGACATTCAGTACTTC.

V is TRBV3-1 (or the pseudogene TRBV3-2) and J is TRBJ2-7, with D possibly matching TRBD2 (6 bases). This CDR3 is 13 amino acids long. Per germline, CDR1 LGHDT and CDR2 YNNKEL (reference sequence). V was cut by 4 bases and J by 3 bases, with 10 bases left in between. CDR3 protein: CASSPGDRYEQYF. In DNA, the CDR3 is TGTGCCAGCAGCCCGGGAGACCGCTACGAGCAGTACTTC.

The V and J genes are TRBV27 and TRBJ1-3; no reliable D call. The CDR3 consists of 13 residues. The V gene lost 3 bases and the J gene lost 2 bases, with 5 bases spanning the gap. CDR1 is MNHEY, CDR2 SMNVEV, per germline (reference sequence). CDR3 amino acids: CASSFRAGNTIYF. The CDR3 bases are TGTGCCAGCAGTTTCCGGGCTGGAAACACCATATATTTT.

This clone has a handful of counts. DNA of the CDR3: TGTGCCAGCAGCATTACAGTAGACAATGAGCAGTTCTTC. It specifies CASSITVDNEQFF. This chain joins TRBV9 and TRBJ2-1; D not resolved. The CDR3 is made up of 13 amino acids. CDR1 and CDR2 (germline): SGDLS, YYNGEE. Trimming took off 4 bases at V and 5 bases at J, with 10 bases between the two ends.

There are a few counts of this clone. J is TRBJ1-5 and V is TRBV28, with 7 bases lining up with TRBD1. After removal of 11 bases from V and 1 base from J, the junction contained 8 bases not matched to a gene. The length of the CDR3 is 14 residues. Germline lookup yields CDR1 MDHEN and CDR2 SYDVKM. In nucleotides, the CDR3 is TGTGCCTCTACAGGGGCTTTGAGCAATCAGCCCCAGCATTTT. Amino acid sequence: CASTGALSNQPQHF.

CDR3 sequence reads: CASSPPRDATNEKLFF. The CDR3 DNA is TGTGCCAGCAGTCCCCCGAGGGATGCTACTAATGAAAAACTGTTTTTT. V and J are TRBV28 and TRBJ1-4; D ambiguous. The germline CDR1 and CDR2 sequences are MDHEN and SYDVKM. CDR3 length: 16 residues. Trimming removed 5 bases at V and 2 bases at J, with 15 bases between. The entire variable domain, with the rest obtained from reference TRBV28 and TRBJ1-4, is as follows: DVKVTQSSRYLVKRTGEKVFLECVQDMDHENMFWYRQDPGLGLRLIYFSYDVKMKEKGDIPEGYSVSREKKERFSLILESASTNQTSMYLCASSPPRDATNEKLFFGSGTQLSVL.

The rearrangement uses TRBV5-6 and TRBJ1-2, with D uncertain. Between the trimmed V and J ends, which lost 4 bases and 0 bases, there was a span of 10 bases. The CDR3 has 14 residues. Germline assignment: CDR1 SGHDT and CDR2 YYEEEE. CDR3: CASSAGISNYGYTF. CDR3 in DNA: TGTGCCAGCAGCGCCGGGATTTCTAACTATGGCTACACCTTC.